This entry is about one TCR beta chain. No cognate antigen has been identified for it. No qualities accompany the bases; no much larger clone lies one base away. The immunoSEQ assay amplified TCRB CDR3 regions from approximately 2 micrograms of genomic DNA, or from all available DNA when less than that amount was available. For multiplex PCR, 60 forward primers for TCR V beta segments and 13 reverse primers for J beta segments were used. To estimate reads per starting template, synthetic control templates were spiked into each sample at limiting dilution. The Illumina HiSeq System generated 87 bp sequencing reads. The authors' pipeline ran thus. PCR and sequencing errors were removed by merging closely related sequences with a nearest neighbor algorithm. TCR overlap was defined as the percentage of unique tumor TCR beta sequences that were also present in the same patient's peripheral blood. Held by TCRdb, this immuneACCESS table contains in-frame sequences only and omits some clones. Under half of the omission traces to an unresolved V gene where checked; the cause of the rest is unknown. V and J calls and clone size are given by that table; D and trimming were obtained from the DNA. This sample is represented by around 96,000 clones; about 80% of them were singletons. The top ten clones comprise approximately 6% of the sample.

These data belong to a study of glioma-infiltrating T cells after dendritic cell vaccination (dated by TCRdb to 2015 to 2016). Describing the broader study: The cohort comprised approximately 15 glioblastoma patients from Phase I and II dendritic cell vaccination trials, 9 newly diagnosed and 6 with recurrent disease. Patients received autologous tumor lysate-pulsed dendritic cell vaccination between the early 2000s and the early 2010s. The vaccine consisted of monocyte-derived dendritic cells cultured approximately seven days with IL-4 and GM-CSF, then pulsed overnight with autologous tumor lysate. Three intradermal dendritic cell vaccine injections were administered to patients at biweekly intervals in the arm below the axilla. In glioblastoma patients vaccinated with dendritic cells, deep sequencing of TCR beta CDR3 regions served to measure the amount of tumor-infiltrating lymphocytes and to compare repertoires between tumor and blood. Survival after dendritic cell vaccination was correlated with TCR sequencing metrics, including TIL content and tumor-blood repertoire overlap. Broader findings and caveats from the paper: TCR clonality showed no direct relationship with survival, which suggests that a diverse polyclonal response may be important. The three-group TCR overlap response model was characterized as speculative, and prospective validation of the model was stated to be required. The cohort was small and heterogeneous, only a few patients had full blood and tumor sets, and even fewer had initial-recurrent tumor pairs. Higher estimated pretreatment TIL content predicted longer time to progression and overall survival after dendritic cell vaccination.

To be selected, patients needed enough residual fresh-frozen tumor tissue and more than two years of available survival data. Although molecular status otherwise differed among the glioblastoma patients, no patient had an isocitrate dehydrogenase mutation. PBMC were collected before vaccination, two weeks after the third vaccination, and at tumor progression if tumor progression occurred. Genomic DNA was extracted with the Qiagen DNeasy Blood extraction Kit. The germline V gene (reference sequence) specifies SEHNR as CDR1 and FQNEAQ as CDR2. Spanning cysteine to phenylalanine, the CDR3 consists of 17 amino acids. Solely the CDR3 DNA is kept, with 51 bases framed from the first base. Ends trimmed: V by 5 bases, J by 1 base; bases unmatched to a gene: 10.

This sample comprised blood, obtained before dendritic cell vaccination. Recombination connected TRBV7-9 to TRBJ1-2; the central 10 bases match TRBD1. This sequence originates from a human donor with glioblastoma. The DNA sequence is TGTGCCAGCAGCCCTGGGACAGGGGCGGACCATAACTATGGCTACACCTTC. This yields the protein CASSPGTGADHNYGYTF.